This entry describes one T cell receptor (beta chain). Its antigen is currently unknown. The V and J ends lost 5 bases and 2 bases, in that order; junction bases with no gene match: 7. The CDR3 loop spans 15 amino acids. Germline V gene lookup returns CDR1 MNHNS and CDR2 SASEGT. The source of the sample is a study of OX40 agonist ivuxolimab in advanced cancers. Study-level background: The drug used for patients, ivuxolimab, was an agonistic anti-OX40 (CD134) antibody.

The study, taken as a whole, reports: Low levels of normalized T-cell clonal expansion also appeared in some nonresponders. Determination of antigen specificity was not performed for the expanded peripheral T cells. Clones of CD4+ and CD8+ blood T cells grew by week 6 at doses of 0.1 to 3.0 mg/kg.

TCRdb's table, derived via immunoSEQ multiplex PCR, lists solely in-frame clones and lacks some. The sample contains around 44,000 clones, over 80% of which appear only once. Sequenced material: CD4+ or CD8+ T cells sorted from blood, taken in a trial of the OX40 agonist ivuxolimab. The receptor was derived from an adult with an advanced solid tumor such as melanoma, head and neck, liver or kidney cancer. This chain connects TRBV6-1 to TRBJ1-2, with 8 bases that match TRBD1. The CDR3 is CASSSGQAPNYGYTF. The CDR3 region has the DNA TGTGCCAGCAGTTCGGGACAGGCGCCGAACTATGGCTACACCTTC.